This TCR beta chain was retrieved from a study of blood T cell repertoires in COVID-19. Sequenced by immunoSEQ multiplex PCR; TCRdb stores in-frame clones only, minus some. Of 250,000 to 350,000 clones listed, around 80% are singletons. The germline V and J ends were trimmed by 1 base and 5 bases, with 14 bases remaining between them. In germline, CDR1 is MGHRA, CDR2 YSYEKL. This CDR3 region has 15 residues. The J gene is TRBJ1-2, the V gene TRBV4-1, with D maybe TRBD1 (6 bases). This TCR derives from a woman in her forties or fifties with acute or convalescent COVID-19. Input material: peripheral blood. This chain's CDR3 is CASSQGGGVGYGYTF. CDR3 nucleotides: TGCGCCAGCAGCCAAGGAGGGGGAGTAGGATATGGCTACACCTTC.